A single sample is the source of the 2 T cell receptor beta chains below, sequenced in a study of human T cells and chemical hapten exposure (dated by TCRdb to about 2021). Receptors were amplified or captured by RACE. The sequencer listed for this sample is NextSeq 500. TCRdb itself trimmed the public reads at Q25 with fastp, ran MiXCR and retained productive beta chains. Rows with a matching CDR3 protein are joined into one entry that keeps the most common DNA and genes. This sample is represented by 95,000 to 150,000 distinct CDR3 sequences; roughly 13% of them were singletons. The biggest ten clones account for around 0.99% of the sample. In light of the paper, this sample's time point label describes: patch test 1, 2 weeks after DPC sensitization. The sample's treatment or condition, from its label and the paper: therapeutic diphenylcyclopropenone sensitization with weekly scalp DPC. This material consisted of whole blood, taken in connection with sensitization to the hapten diphenylcyclopropenone (DPC). The receptors come from a man aged 18-30 years with alopecia areata. Some clones in this sample may be carry-over from other donors' samples.

This clonotype was counted a few times. The chain has TRBV28 and TRBJ1-4; 12 bases are shared with TRBD1. V was pared by 5 bases and J by 7 bases, with 8 bases of the junction left unmatched. Germline V gives CDR1 MDHEN, CDR2 SYDVKM. CDR3 length equals 16 residues. CDR3 nucleotides: TGTGCCAGCAGTGGGACAGGGGGCCCAGAGGTTGAAAAACTGTTTTTT. It codes for CASSGTGGPEVEKLFF.

The chain combines TRBV19 with TRBJ2-7; D gene unclear. CDR1 LNHDA and CDR2 SQIVND come from the germline V gene (reference sequence). The CDR3 consists of 14 residues. V shed 5 bases and J shed 0 bases, with 11 bases lying between them. CDR3 bases: TGTGCCAGTAGTGCCCGGCCTGGCTCCTACGAGCAGTACTTC. The encoded protein is CASSARPGSYEQYF. The full variable domain, its missing parts supplied by reference TRBV19 and TRBJ2-7, is DGGITQSPKYLFRKEGQNVTLSCEQNLNHDAMYWYRQDPGQGLRLIYYSQIVNDFQKGDIAEGYSVSREKKESFPLTVTSAQKNPTAFYLCASSARPGSYEQYFGPGTRLTVT.